A selection of T cell receptor beta chains follows, all from one sample in a study of Graves' ophthalmopathy and Graves' hyperthyroidism. From the multiplex PCR reads, TCRdb called clonotypes with MiXCR, one entry per CDR3 protein. Of under 350,000 distinct CDR3 sequences in the sample, under 20% were seen once. Sequenced material: peripheral blood. Receptors were obtained from an adult man with Graves' ophthalmopathy. Both conserved end residues are part of each CDR3. The D gene is left open where the match is weak. Clone size is stated in some rows and not others, as once, few, many or a class when expanded.

j_call	d_call	v_call	clone_size	cdr3_aa	cdr3_nt
TRBJ2-7	TRBD1	TRBV12-3/TRBV12-4	NA	CASSLGTGESYEQYF	TGTGCCAGCAGTTTGGGGACAGGGGAATCCTACGAGCAGTACTTC
TRBJ2-7	NA	TRBV20-1	NA	CSAIRVAYEQCF	TGCAGTGCCATCCGGGTCGCCTACGAGCAGTGCTTC
TRBJ1-5	TRBD1	TRBV19	many	CASSPSTGGRSGNQPQHF	TGTGCCAGTAGTCCCTCGACAGGGGGAAGGTCGGGCAATCAGCCCCAGCATTTT
TRBJ2-7	NA	TRBV12-3/TRBV12-4	NA	CASSVDTTYEQYF	TGTGCCAGCAGTGTGGACACAACCTACGAGCAGTACTTC
TRBJ2-5	NA	TRBV6-5	many	CASRRLGVAQETQYF	TGTGCCAGCAGACGCCTTGGAGTGGCGCAAGAGACCCAGTACTTC
TRBJ1-5	TRBD1	TRBV6-2/TRBV6-3	NA	CASSSPGQGGNQPQHF	TGTGCCAGCAGTTCCCCCGGACAGGGCGGCAATCAGCCCCAGCATTTT
TRBJ1-1	NA	TRBV28	NA	CASSPWGAETEAFF	TGTGCCAGCAGTCCATGGGGGGCTGAGACTGAAGCTTTCTTT
TRBJ2-7	NA	TRBV4-1	many	CASSQDIGQGLTEQYF	TGCGCCAGCAGCCAAGATATTGGGCAGGGGCTGACCGAGCAGTACTTC
TRBJ2-7	NA	TRBV12-3/TRBV12-4	few	CASSLGQGYQYEQYF	TGTGCCAGCAGTTTAGGGCAGGGATATCAGTACGAGCAGTACTTC
TRBJ2-2	TRBD2	TRBV4-1	many	CASSLPGLATGELFF	TGCGCCAGCAGCCTCCCGGGACTAGCGACCGGGGAGCTGTTTTTT
TRBJ1-1	NA	TRBV2	many	CASSGRGGRAFF	TGTGCCAGCAGCGGGAGAGGGGGGAGGGCTTTCTTT
TRBJ1-6	TRBD1	TRBV6-1	many	CASRPGGGYNSPLHF	TGTGCCAGCAGGCCAGGGGGCGGGTATAATTCACCCCTCCACTTT
TRBJ2-5	NA	TRBV5-6	many	CASSGVGGSSDLTQYF	TGTGCCAGCAGCGGGGTGGGGGGCTCCAGTGATCTGACCCAGTACTTC
TRBJ2-5	NA	TRBV20-1	many	CSARARQNQETQYF	TGCAGTGCTAGAGCCCGGCAAAACCAAGAGACCCAGTACTTC
TRBJ1-2	TRBD1	TRBV6-5	many	CASSYPLRGQGNYGYTF	TGTGCCAGCAGTTACCCGCTCCGTGGACAGGGAAACTATGGCTACACCTTC
TRBJ1-1	NA	TRBV12-3/TRBV12-4	many	CASSLRGTAFF	TGTGCCAGCAGTTTGAGAGGGACAGCTTTCTTT
TRBJ1-2	TRBD1	TRBV11-2	many	CASSLVGTDHDTF	TGTGCCAGCAGCTTAGTCGGGACAGACCATGACACCTTC
TRBJ1-2	NA	TRBV12-3/TRBV12-4	NA	CASSLRGGGYGYTF	TGTGCCAGCAGTTTAAGGGGCGGAGGGTATGGCTACACCTTC
TRBJ2-7	NA	TRBV20-1	many	CSASNRRSESEQYF	TGCAGTGCTAGTAACCGACGAAGCGAGAGCGAGCAGTACTTC
TRBJ2-5	NA	TRBV6-2/TRBV6-3	many	CASRTGTAQETQYF	TGTGCCAGCAGAACCGGGACGGCACAAGAGACCCAGTACTTC